The source of this T cell receptor (beta chain) is a study of T-cell memory formation after mild COVID-19. This clonotype was observed a few times. The antigen remains undetermined. General study results and limits: Contracting CD4+ clones sat mainly in CM and EM; CD8+ in EMRA.

From 5'RACE with constant-segment primers came TCR alpha and TCR beta cDNA libraries that carried sample barcodes and UMIs. Each CDR3 protein is one row after TCRdb ran MiXCR on the 5' RACE reads. The sample includes about 50,000 distinct CDR3 sequences, approximately 12% of them seen just once. CDR1 and CDR2 from the germline V gene are MNHEY and SMNVEV (reference sequence). The CDR3 contains 18 residues. The V gene end was trimmed by 3 bases and the J gene end by 0 bases; junction bases not matched to a gene: 10. The chain employs TRBV27 and TRBJ2-3; 9 nucleotides align to TRBD1. Input material: PBMCs or a T cell subset sorted from them (not recorded which). The clonotype comes from a man in his late teens or twenties who had mild COVID-19 (a few samples of this study predate the infection). Cell type and time point are not known. CDR3 nucleotide sequence: TGTGCCAGCAGTTTGTCACTACAGGGGGCCCTTAGCACAGATACGCAGTATTTT. This gives the protein CASSLSLQGALSTDTQYF.